The 14 T cell receptor beta chains reported below all come from one sample, sequenced in a study of T cell repertoires in cytomegalovirus infection. MiXCR was run by TCRdb on the reads, yielding one entry per CDR3 protein. The sample holds under 600,000 distinct CDR3 sequences, approximately 17% seen once. The sequenced sample consisted of CD8+ T cells from PBMCs. Every receptor here comes from a human donor in good health (CMV status not recorded). Some clones in this sample may be carry-over from other donors' samples.

This clonotype was picked up many times. The chain joins TRBV7-9 to TRBJ1-1; weak D call: TRBD1 (6 bases). Germline CDR1 is SEHNR and CDR2 is FQNEAQ (reference sequence). Between the trimmed V and J ends, which lost 7 bases and 7 bases, there was a span of 13 bases. The CDR3 is 12 amino acids. This CDR3 reads CASTLGGGEAFF. CDR3 nucleotide sequence: TGTGCCAGCACCCTTGGGGGCGGTGAAGCTTTCTTT.

The V call is TRBV7-4, the J call TRBJ2-1; D unresolved. Trimming pared 4 bases from V and 12 bases from J, leaving 10 bases between. Germline values: CDR1 SGHVT, CDR2 SQSDAQ. The CDR3 contains 11 residues. CDR3 sequence: CASSSQAWQFF. Here the CDR3 DNA reads TGTGCCAGCAGCTCCCAGGCGTGGCAGTTCTTC.

This clonotype came up many times. V gene TRBV11-1 combines with J gene TRBJ2-1; 7 bases match TRBD1. V dropped 5 bases and J dropped 7; count of bases not matched to a gene: 14. Germline-derived CDR1 and CDR2 are SGHAT and FQDESV (reference sequence). The CDR3 extends over 16 amino acids. The CDR3 sequence is CASSPTTGVLGNEQFF. In nucleotides, the CDR3 is TGTGCCAGCAGCCCCACTACAGGGGTCTTGGGGAATGAGCAGTTCTTC.

This clonotype showed up just a few times. The V call is TRBV28, the J call TRBJ1-2; D is perhaps TRBD1 (6 bases). This CDR3 comprises 15 residues. V lost 3 bases and J 6 bases, leaving 17 bases between the germline ends. Germline assignment: CDR1 MDHEN and CDR2 SYDVKM. In DNA form, the CDR3 reads TGTGCCAGCAGTTTTTCCGGAACAGGGAAGGATGGCTACACCTTC. It encodes CASSFSGTGKDGYTF.

Here the CDR3 DNA reads TGCAGTGCTTATCCTCCCTTAGGGGGACCTTACGAGCAGTACTTC. This gives the protein CSAYPPLGGPYEQYF. The V and J genes are TRBV20-1 and TRBJ2-7, with D perhaps TRBD1 (6 bases). CDR1 and CDR2 (germline): DFQATT, SNEGSKA (reference sequence). V lost 5 bases and J 4 bases, leaving 21 bases between the germline ends. The CDR3 is made up of 15 amino acids.

This clonotype was detected many times. The genes are TRBV28 and TRBJ1-6; the D is unclear. V lost 8 bases and J 6 bases, leaving 17 bases between the germline ends. This CDR3 comprises 15 residues. CDR1 is MDHEN and CDR2 is SYDVKM in the germline V gene. The CDR3 nucleotides read TGTGCCAGCCAGCGGAGGAGGCAGTTTAATTCACCCCTCCACTTT. This codes for CASQRRRQFNSPLHF.

This clonotype was found many times. The chain is built from TRBV6-1 and TRBJ1-5, with a tentative D call TRBD1 (5 bases). V lost 5 bases and J 6 bases, leaving 20 bases between the germline ends. Germline V gene sequence: CDR1 MNHNS, CDR2 SASEGT. The CDR3 is made up of 16 amino acids. DNA of the CDR3: TGTGCCAGCAGTTCCGGTTACCAGGGAGGTAGTCAGCCCCAGCATTTT. Its translation: CASSSGYQGGSQPQHF.

The chain carries TRBV7-9 and TRBJ1-5; D is ambiguous. Germline V lookup: CDR1 SEHNR, CDR2 FQNEAQ (reference sequence). This CDR3 is 12 amino acids long. V lost 5 bases to trimming and J lost 6 bases, with 8 bases between them. The CDR3 is CASSPISQPQHF. DNA for the CDR3: TGTGCCAGCAGCCCAATATCTCAGCCCCAGCATTTT.

This clonotype was counted only a few times. The CDR3 coding sequence is TGTGCCAGCAGCCCAGGACAGGAATGGAAGCGGTTCGAGCAGTACTTC. Amino acid sequence: CASSPGQEWKRFEQYF. V usage is TRBV7-6 and J usage is TRBJ2-7; 7 nucleotides agree with TRBD1. The CDR3 totals 16 residues. Trimming took 5 bases from V and 6 from J; bases not matched to a gene: 16. CDR1 and CDR2 from the germline V gene are SGHVS and FNYEAQ.

In its sample, this clonotype was seen many times. CDR3 DNA: TGTGCCAGCAGCCCCGCTCAACATAGCTCCTACGAGCAGTACTTC. Translating it yields CASSPAQHSSYEQYF. The rearrangement uses TRBV7-8 and TRBJ2-7; D gene unclear. Trimming took off 5 bases at V and 0 bases at J, with 14 bases between the two ends. Germline-derived CDR1 and CDR2 are SGHVS and FQNEAQ. This CDR3 has 15 amino acids. Using reference TRBV7-8 and TRBJ2-7 for the parts outside the CDR3, the full variable domain is GAGVSQSPRYKVAKRGQDVALRCDPISGHVSLFWYQQALGQGPEFLTYFQNEAQLDKSGLPSDRFFAERPEGSVSTLKIQRTQQEDSAVYLCASSPAQHSSYEQYFGPGTRLTVT.

This clonotype has more than one count but fewer than ten. The rearrangement uses TRBV9 and TRBJ1-6, with D uncertain. Germline V CDR1 and CDR2: SGDLS, YYNGEE. The CDR3 has 13 residues. The V end was cut by 0 bases, the J end by 8 bases, with 6 bases between. The CDR3 region has the DNA TGTGCCAGCAGCGTAGACGGCGATTCACCCCTCCACTTT. As protein: CASSVDGDSPLHF.

This clonotype was seen at least ten times. The chain uses TRBV12-3 or TRBV12-4 and TRBJ2-7; D is uncertain. Trimming removed 7 bases at V and 4 bases at J, with 11 bases between. The CDR3 has 12 residues. The CDR3 reads CASTTDGYEQYF. CDR3 DNA sequence: TGTGCCAGCACTACCGACGGTTACGAGCAGTACTTC.

The CDR3 DNA reads TGCGCCAGCAACGAGGTGAGGGAGCTGGGGACTGAAGCTTTCTTT. Encoded protein: CASNEVRELGTEAFF. The rearrangement links TRBV10-2 to TRBJ1-1; no clear D. The ends were cut back, 7 bases at V and 5 bases at J, with 20 bases in the middle. This CDR3 has 15 residues. Germline V gene data show CDR1 as WSHSY and CDR2 as SAAADI.

This clonotype appeared many times. J is TRBJ2-1 and V is TRBV24-1; 9 bases are shared with TRBD1. Germline assignment: CDR1 KGHDR and CDR2 SFDVKD. The CDR3 consists of 14 residues. V lost 8 bases, J lost 6 bases, and 7 bases stayed unmatched. The CDR3 DNA reads TGTGCCACCACCCGGACAGGGGAGGGCAATGAGCAGTTCTTC. Its protein is CATTRTGEGNEQFF.